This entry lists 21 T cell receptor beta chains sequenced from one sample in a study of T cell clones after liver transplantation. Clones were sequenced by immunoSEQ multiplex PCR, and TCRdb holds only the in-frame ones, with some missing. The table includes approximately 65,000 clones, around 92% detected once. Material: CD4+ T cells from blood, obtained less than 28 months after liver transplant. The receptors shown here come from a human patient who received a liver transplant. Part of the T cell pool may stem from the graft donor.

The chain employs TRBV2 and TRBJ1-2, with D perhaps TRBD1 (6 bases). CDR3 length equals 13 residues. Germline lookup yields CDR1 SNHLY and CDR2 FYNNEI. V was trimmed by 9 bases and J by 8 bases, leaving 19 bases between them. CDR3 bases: TGTGCCAGTACACAGGGTCCCCTGGGGGGCTACACCTTC. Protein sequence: CASTQGPLGGYTF. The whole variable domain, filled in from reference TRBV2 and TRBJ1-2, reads EPEVTQTPSHQVTQMGQEVILRCVPISNHLYFYWYRQILGQKVEFLVSFYNNEISEKSEIFDDQFSVERPDGSNFTLKIRSTKLEDSAMYFCASTQGPLGGYTFGSGTRLTVV.

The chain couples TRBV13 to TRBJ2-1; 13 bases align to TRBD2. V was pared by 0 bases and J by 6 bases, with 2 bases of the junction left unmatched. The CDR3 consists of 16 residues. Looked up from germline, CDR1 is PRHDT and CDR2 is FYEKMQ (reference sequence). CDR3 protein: CASSLGGLAGVNEQFF. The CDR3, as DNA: TGTGCCAGCAGCTTAGGCGGACTAGCGGGAGTCAATGAGCAGTTCTTC. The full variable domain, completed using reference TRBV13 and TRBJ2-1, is AAGVIQSPRHLIKEKRETATLKCYPIPRHDTVYWYQQGPGQDPQFLISFYEKMQSDKGSIPDRFSAQQFSDYHSELNMSSLELGDSALYFCASSLGGLAGVNEQFFGPGTRLTVL.

The CDR3 here is CASSPSGQNEQYF. The CDR3 bases are TGTGCCAGCTCACCATCAGGGCAGAACGAGCAGTACTTC. The chain couples TRBV18 to TRBJ2-7; D is perhaps TRBD1 (5 bases). The CDR3 is 13 residues long. CDR1 KGHSH and CDR2 LQKENI come from the germline V gene. V was pared by 2 bases and J by 5 bases, with 10 bases between. The full variable domain, rest sourced from reference TRBV18 and TRBJ2-7, is NAGVMQNPRHLVRRRGQEARLRCSPMKGHSHVYWYRQLPEEGLKFMVYLQKENIIDESGMPKERFSAEFPKEGPSILRIQQVVRGDSAAYFCASSPSGQNEQYFGPGTRLTVT.

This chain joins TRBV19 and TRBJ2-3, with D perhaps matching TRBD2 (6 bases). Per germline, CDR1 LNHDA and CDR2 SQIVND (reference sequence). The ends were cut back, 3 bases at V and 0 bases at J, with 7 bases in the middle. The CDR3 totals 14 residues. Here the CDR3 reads CASSIGGSTDTQYF. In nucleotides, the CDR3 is TGTGCCAGTAGTATCGGGGGTAGCACAGATACGCAGTATTTT.

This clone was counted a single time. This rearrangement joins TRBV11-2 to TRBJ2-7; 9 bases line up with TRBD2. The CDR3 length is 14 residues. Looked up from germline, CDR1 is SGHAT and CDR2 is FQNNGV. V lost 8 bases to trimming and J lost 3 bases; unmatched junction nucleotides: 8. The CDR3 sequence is CASQRLAESYEQYF. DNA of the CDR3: TGTGCCAGCCAAAGACTAGCGGAAAGCTACGAGCAGTACTTC.

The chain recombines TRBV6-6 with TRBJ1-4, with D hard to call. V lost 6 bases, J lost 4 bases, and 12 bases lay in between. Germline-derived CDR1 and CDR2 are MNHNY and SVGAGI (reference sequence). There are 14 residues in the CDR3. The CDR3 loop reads CASSRLLDNEKLFF. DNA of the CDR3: TGTGCCAGCAGCAGGCTCCTAGATAATGAAAAACTGTTTTTT.

For the CDR3, the DNA is TGCGCCAGCAGCCAAGGGCCAGGGGACTACGAGCAGTACTTC. Protein sequence: CASSQGPGDYEQYF. V usage is TRBV4-3 and J usage is TRBJ2-7; TRBD1 is a possible D gene (6 bases). The CDR3 has 14 amino acids. Germline V lookup: CDR1 LGHNA, CDR2 YSLEER. Trimming took 1 base from V and 3 from J, leaving 10 bases between them.

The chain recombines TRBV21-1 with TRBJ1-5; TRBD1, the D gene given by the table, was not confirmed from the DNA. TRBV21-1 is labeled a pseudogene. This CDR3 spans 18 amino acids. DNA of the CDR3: TGTGCCAGCAGCAGTCCTGACAGGGAGGCTTATAGCAATCAGCCCCAGCATTTT. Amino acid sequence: CASSSPDREAYSNQPQHF.

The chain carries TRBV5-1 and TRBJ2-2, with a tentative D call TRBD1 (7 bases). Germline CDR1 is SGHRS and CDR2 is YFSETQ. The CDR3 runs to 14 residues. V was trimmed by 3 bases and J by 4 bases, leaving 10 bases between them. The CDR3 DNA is TGCGCCAGCAGCTCCCAGGGGGGCACCGGGGAGCTGTTTTTT. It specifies CASSSQGGTGELFF.

CDR3 region: CASSEAPGDTQYF. The CDR3 nucleotides read TGTGCCAGCAGTGAAGCGCCCGGAGATACGCAGTATTTT. The J gene is TRBJ2-3, the V gene TRBV6-1; D gene uncertain. The CDR3 contains 13 residues. Deletions cut 0 bases from V and 5 bases from J, with 6 bases between. CDR1 and CDR2 (germline): MNHNS, SASEGT.

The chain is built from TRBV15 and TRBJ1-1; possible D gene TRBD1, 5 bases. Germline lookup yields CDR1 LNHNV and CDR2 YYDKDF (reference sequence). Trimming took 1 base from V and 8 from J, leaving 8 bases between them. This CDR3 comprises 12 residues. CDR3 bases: TGTGCCACCAGCAGAGTGGAGGGGGAAGCTTTCTTT. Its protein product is CATSRVEGEAFF.

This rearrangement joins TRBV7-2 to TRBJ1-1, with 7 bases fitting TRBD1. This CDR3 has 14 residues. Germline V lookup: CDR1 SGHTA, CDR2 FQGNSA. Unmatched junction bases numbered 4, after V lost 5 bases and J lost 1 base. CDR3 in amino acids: CASSTDRWNTEAFF. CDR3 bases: TGTGCCAGCAGCACGGACAGGTGGAACACTGAAGCTTTCTTT. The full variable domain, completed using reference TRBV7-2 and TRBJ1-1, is GAGVSQSPSNKVTEKGKDVELRCDPISGHTALYWYRQSLGQGLEFLIYFQGNSAPDKSGLPSDRFSAERTGGSVSTLTIQRTQQEDSAVYLCASSTDRWNTEAFFGQGTRLTVV.

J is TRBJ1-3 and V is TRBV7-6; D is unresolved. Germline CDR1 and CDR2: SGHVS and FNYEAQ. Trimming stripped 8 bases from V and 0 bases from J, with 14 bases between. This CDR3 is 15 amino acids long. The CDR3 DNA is TGTGCCAGCGGCCGACATGCCCGCTCTGGAAACACCATATATTTT. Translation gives CASGRHARSGNTIYF.

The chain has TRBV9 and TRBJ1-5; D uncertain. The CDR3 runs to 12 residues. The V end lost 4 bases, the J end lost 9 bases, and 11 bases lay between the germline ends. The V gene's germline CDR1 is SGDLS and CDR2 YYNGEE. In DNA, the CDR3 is TGTGCCAGCAGCCCTGGGGAGGGGCCCCAGCATTTT. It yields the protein CASSPGEGPQHF. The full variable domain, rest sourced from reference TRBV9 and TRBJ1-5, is DSGVTQTPKHLITATGQRVTLRCSPRSGDLSVYWYQQSLDQGLQFLIQYYNGEERAKGNILERFSAQQFPDLHSELNLSSLELGDSALYFCASSPGEGPQHFGDGTRLSIL.

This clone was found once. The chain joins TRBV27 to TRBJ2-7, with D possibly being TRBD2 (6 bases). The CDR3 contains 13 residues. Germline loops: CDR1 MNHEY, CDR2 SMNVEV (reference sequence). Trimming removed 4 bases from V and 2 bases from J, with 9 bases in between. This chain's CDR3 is CASSSLAPYEQYF. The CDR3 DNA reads TGTGCCAGCAGTTCACTAGCCCCCTACGAGCAGTACTTC.

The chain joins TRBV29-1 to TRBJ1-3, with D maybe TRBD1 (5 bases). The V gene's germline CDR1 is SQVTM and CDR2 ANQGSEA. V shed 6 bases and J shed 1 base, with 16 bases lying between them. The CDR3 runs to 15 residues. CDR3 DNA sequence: TGCAGCGTGGGGCAGGGTTTCGGGTCTGGAAACACCATATATTTT. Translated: CSVGQGFGSGNTIYF.

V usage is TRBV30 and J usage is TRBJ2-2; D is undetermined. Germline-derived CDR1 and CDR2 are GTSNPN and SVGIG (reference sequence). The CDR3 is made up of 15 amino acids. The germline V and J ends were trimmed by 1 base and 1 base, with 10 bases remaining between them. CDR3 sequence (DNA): TGTGCCTGGAGTGGCGAGACACTGAACACCGGGGAGCTGTTTTTT. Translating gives CAWSGETLNTGELFF.

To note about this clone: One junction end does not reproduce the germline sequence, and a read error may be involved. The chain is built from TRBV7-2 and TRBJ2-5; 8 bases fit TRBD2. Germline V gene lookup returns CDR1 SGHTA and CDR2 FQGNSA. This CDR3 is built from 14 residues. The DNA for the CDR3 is TGTGCCAGCAGCCTAGCGGGTAATCAAGAGACCCAGTACTTC. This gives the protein CASSLAGNQETQYF. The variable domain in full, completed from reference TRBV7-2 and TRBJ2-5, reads GAGVSQSPSNKVTEKGKDVELRCDPISGHTALYWYRQSLGQGLEFLIYFQGNSAPDKSGLPSDRFSAERTGGSVSTLTIQRTQQEDSAVYLCASSLAGNQETQYFGPGTRLLVL.

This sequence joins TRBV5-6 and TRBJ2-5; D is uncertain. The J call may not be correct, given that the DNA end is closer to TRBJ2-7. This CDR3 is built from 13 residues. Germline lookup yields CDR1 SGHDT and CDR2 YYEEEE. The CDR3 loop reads CASSLEGYGEQYF. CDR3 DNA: TGTGCCAGCAGCTTGGAAGGGTATGGCGAGCAGTACTTC.

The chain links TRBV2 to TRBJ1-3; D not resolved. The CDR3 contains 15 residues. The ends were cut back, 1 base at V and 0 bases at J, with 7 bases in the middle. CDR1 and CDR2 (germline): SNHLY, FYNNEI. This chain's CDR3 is CASSEGRSSGNTIYF. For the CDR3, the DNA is TGTGCCAGCAGTGAAGGGCGGAGCTCTGGAAACACCATATATTTT.

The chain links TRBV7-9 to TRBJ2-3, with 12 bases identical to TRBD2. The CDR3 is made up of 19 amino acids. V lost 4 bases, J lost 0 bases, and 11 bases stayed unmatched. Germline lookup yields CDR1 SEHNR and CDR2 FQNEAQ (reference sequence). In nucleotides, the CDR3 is TGTGCCAGCAGCTCCGGACTAGCGGGATACCTGGCTAGCACAGATACGCAGTATTTT. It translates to CASSSGLAGYLASTDTQYF.